Listed below are T cell receptor beta chains from one sample, sequenced in a study of T cell responses to AZD1222 COVID-19 vaccine. This table comes from immunoSEQ multiplex PCR, and its TCRdb copy is limited to in-frame clones, with some not included. The sample has 150,000 to 200,000 clones; 90% to 95% are singletons. The sample consisted of peripheral blood, taken 28 days after the second AZD1222 dose. Source of these receptors: an adult who received the AZD1222 COVID-19 vaccine. Each CDR3 is given with its conserved first and last residue.

j_call	v_call	cdr3_aa
TRBJ2-1	TRBV18	CASSPPTGEQFF
TRBJ2-7	TRBV5-5	CASSSDRSFSYEQYF
TRBJ1-1	TRBV11-2	CASSLGQPEAFF
TRBJ2-7	TRBV7-2	CASSLNSGGPYEQYF
TRBJ1-5	TRBV6-1	CASSEVGPRGPQHF
TRBJ2-1	TRBV5-4	CASTGGSSYNEQFF
TRBJ2-2	TRBV6-6	CASSWGGELFF
TRBJ1-5	TRBV15	CATSRVNNQPQHF
TRBJ1-1	TRBV11-1	CASRPTANTEAFF
TRBJ1-5	TRBV6-5	CASRLRDGQPQHF
TRBJ1-2	TRBV21-1	CASSIPRGAGRGYTF
TRBJ2-5	TRBV5-6	CASSLAGGETQYF
TRBJ1-1	TRBV30	CAWIGNTEAFF
TRBJ1-1	TRBV19	CASSRARGNTEAFF
TRBJ1-1	TRBV5-1	CASSYRTGLNTEAFF
TRBJ1-2	TRBV7-2	CASSYRDRGDYGYTF
TRBJ2-7	TRBV4-1	CASSQGASSYEQYF
TRBJ1-4	TRBV5-5	CASSAYRTTNEKLFF
TRBJ2-6	TRBV3-1/TRBV3-2	CASSHLWGTGLLGANVLTF
TRBJ2-7	TRBV19	CASSIGVSTGIRDEQYF
TRBJ2-1	TRBV7-6	CASSARGGERYNEQFF
TRBJ2-2	TRBV5-6	CASSLSGRTTGELFF
TRBJ1-1	TRBV14	CASNDRGWPEAFF
TRBJ1-1	TRBV30	CAWNPGETEAFF
TRBJ2-1	TRBV7-2	CASSLVNEQFF